What follows are 14 T cell receptor beta chains derived from one specimen sequenced in a study of blood T cell repertoires in COVID-19 (dated by TCRdb to the early 2020s). The library came from the immunoSEQ multiplex PCR assay. TCRdb carries this immuneACCESS record with in-frame sequences only. Its versions omit some clonotypes, under half of them owing to an unresolved V gene in the studies checked, with the rest unexplained. The sample has about 14,000 clones on record, around 87% of them singletons. Together, the top ten hold roughly 32% of the sample. The sequenced sample was peripheral blood. Receptor source: a human donor in a cohort sampled during active COVID-19.

The chain carries TRBV9 and TRBJ1-2; TRBD1 is a possible D gene (6 bases). Germline assignment: CDR1 SGDLS and CDR2 YYNGEE. The CDR3 is 13 amino acids. Trimming shortened V by 4 bases and J by 7 bases, and 14 bases separated the two germline ends. In DNA, the CDR3 is TGTGCCAGCAGCTCCCGGGGGGCTGGTGGCTACACCTTC. It yields the protein CASSSRGAGGYTF.

The rearrangement uses TRBV6-5 and TRBJ2-1; D gene unclear. Germline values: CDR1 MNHEY, CDR2 SVGAGI. Trimming removed 2 bases at V and 13 bases at J, with 18 bases between. The CDR3 consists of 14 residues. Here the CDR3 reads CASSYEQPRIEQFF. CDR3 nucleotides: TGTGCCAGCAGTTACGAACAGCCCAGGATAGAACAGTTCTTC.

The chain employs TRBV19 and TRBJ1-1; D is possibly TRBD1 (5 bases). Germline assignment: CDR1 LNHDA and CDR2 SQIVND (reference sequence). V dropped 6 bases and J dropped 1 base, with 9 bases sitting between them. The CDR3 sequence is 13 residues long. CDR3 sequence (DNA): TGTGCCAGTAGGGGGGGTGGGAACACTGAAGCTTTCTTT. Residues: CASRGGGNTEAFF.

This clone appeared a single time. V is TRBV5-4 and J is TRBJ2-3; D might be TRBD2 (7 bases). The CDR3 contains 15 residues. V lost 4 bases and J 3 bases, leaving 15 bases between the germline ends. CDR1 is SGHNT, CDR2 YYREEE, per germline (reference sequence). The CDR3 loop is CASSRERGGTDTQYF. The DNA for the CDR3 is TGTGCCAGCAGCCGTGAGAGGGGGGGGACAGATACGCAGTATTTT.

The chain uses TRBV6-5 and TRBJ1-2; D may be TRBD1 (5 bases). Trimming left V 1 base short and J 5 bases short, with 11 bases between. Per germline, CDR1 MNHEY and CDR2 SVGAGI. The CDR3 spans 14 residues. CDR3 protein: CASSYYDSSYGYTF. In nucleotides, the CDR3 is TGTGCCAGCAGTTACTACGACAGTTCTTATGGCTACACCTTC.

The chain recombines TRBV15 with TRBJ2-3; TRBD2 is a possible D gene (6 bases). V lost 1 base and J 5 bases, leaving 16 bases between the germline ends. The CDR3 is 16 amino acids. Germline CDR1 and CDR2: LNHNV and YYDKDF (reference sequence). CDR3 sequence reads: CATSRGGGTPGDTQYF. The CDR3 nucleotides are TGTGCCACCAGCAGAGGGGGCGGGACCCCAGGAGATACGCAGTATTTT.

V usage is TRBV5-1 and J usage is TRBJ2-3; D might be TRBD2 (6 bases). The CDR3 has 15 amino acids. Germline V CDR1 and CDR2: SGHRS, YFSETQ. V gave up 1 base and J gave up 0 bases, with 9 bases separating them. In DNA form, the CDR3 reads TGCGCCAGCAGCTTGCTTGGGACTAGCACAGATACGCAGTATTTT. It specifies CASSLLGTSTDTQYF.

Of note for this clone: One junction end does not reproduce the germline sequence, and a read error may be involved. The chain joins TRBV5-6 to TRBJ1-2, with 7 bases that match TRBD1. There are 13 residues in the CDR3. CDR1 is SGHDT and CDR2 is YYEEEE in the germline V gene. The CDR3 sequence: CASSHARDSRPFF. In DNA, the CDR3 is TGTGCCAGCAGCCACGCCCGGGACAGCCGTCCCTTCTTC.

This chain links TRBV4-3 with TRBJ1-2; D is unclear. Per germline, CDR1 LGHNA and CDR2 YSLEER. The CDR3 is 14 residues long. V lost 0 bases, J lost 4 bases, and 9 bases lay in between. The CDR3 sequence is CASSQDRGIYGYTF. The CDR3, as DNA: TGCGCCAGCAGCCAAGATCGAGGAATCTATGGCTACACCTTC.

The rearrangement uses TRBV9 and TRBJ2-3, with 9 bases aligning to TRBD2. J gave up 6 bases and V 0 bases, and 8 bases lay outside the gene matches. Germline V lookup: CDR1 SGDLS, CDR2 YYNGEE. There are 16 residues in the CDR3. CDR3 residues: CASSVGGGRGRDTQYF. Here the CDR3 DNA reads TGTGCCAGCAGCGTAGGTGGCGGGAGGGGCAGGGATACGCAGTATTTT.

Only one count was recorded for this clone. The chain links TRBV5-5 to TRBJ2-3, with D possibly being TRBD2 (5 bases). Looked up from germline, CDR1 is SGHKS and CDR2 is YYEKEE (reference sequence). V lost 1 base and J 2 bases, leaving 14 bases between the germline ends. The CDR3 spans 16 residues. CDR3 DNA: TGTGCCAGCAGCTTGTTTGATGACGGACTCACAGATACGCAGTATTTT. Amino acid sequence: CASSLFDDGLTDTQYF.

This chain joins TRBV15 and TRBJ1-1; a weak D match, TRBD1 (5 bases). The V gene's germline CDR1 is LNHNV and CDR2 YYDKDF (reference sequence). CDR3 length equals 13 residues. V was trimmed by 3 bases and J by 8 bases, leaving 13 bases between them. CDR3 DNA sequence: TGTGCCACCAGCAGTTGGGGGGTACCCGAAGCTTTCTTT. Residues: CATSSWGVPEAFF.

This chain links TRBV28 with TRBJ1-1, with 7 positions matching TRBD1. V shed 6 bases, J shed 4 bases, and the junction held 8 bases outside the gene matches. Germline V gives CDR1 MDHEN, CDR2 SYDVKM. The CDR3 has 14 residues. In DNA form, the CDR3 reads TGTGCCAGCAGCACTCGGGACAGCCCCACTGAAGCTTTCTTT. Its protein is CASSTRDSPTEAFF.

The chain recombines TRBV3-1 (or the pseudogene TRBV3-2) with TRBJ2-1; TRBD2 matches at 7 bases. Germline V gives CDR1 LGHDT, CDR2 YNNKEL (reference sequence). Trimming removed 1 base from V and 3 bases from J; junction bases left unmatched: 6. CDR3 length: 16 residues. The CDR3 DNA sequence: TGTGCCAGCAGCCAAGTACGGCGGGAGTTCTACAATGAGCAGTTCTTC. It yields the protein CASSQVRREFYNEQFF.